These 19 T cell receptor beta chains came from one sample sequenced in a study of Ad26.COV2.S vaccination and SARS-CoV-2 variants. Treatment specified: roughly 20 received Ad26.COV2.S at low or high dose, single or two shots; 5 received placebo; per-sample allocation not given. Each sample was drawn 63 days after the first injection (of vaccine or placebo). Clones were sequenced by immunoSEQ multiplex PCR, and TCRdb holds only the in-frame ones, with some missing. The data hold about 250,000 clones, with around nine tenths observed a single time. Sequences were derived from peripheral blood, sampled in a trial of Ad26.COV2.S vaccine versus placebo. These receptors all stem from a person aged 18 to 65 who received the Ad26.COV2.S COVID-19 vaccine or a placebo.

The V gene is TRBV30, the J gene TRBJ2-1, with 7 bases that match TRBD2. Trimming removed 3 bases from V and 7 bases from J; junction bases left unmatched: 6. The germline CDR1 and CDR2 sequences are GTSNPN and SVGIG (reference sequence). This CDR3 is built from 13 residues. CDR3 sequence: CAWSSLGRNEQFF. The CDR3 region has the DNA TGTGCCTGGAGCTCCCTCGGGAGGAATGAGCAGTTCTTC.

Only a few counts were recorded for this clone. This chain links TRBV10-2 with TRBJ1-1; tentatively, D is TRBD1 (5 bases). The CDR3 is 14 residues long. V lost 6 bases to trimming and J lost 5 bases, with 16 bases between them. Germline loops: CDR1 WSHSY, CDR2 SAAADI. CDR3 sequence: CASRGVQGTTEAFF. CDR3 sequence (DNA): TGCGCCAGCAGAGGGGTCCAGGGAACAACTGAAGCTTTCTTT.

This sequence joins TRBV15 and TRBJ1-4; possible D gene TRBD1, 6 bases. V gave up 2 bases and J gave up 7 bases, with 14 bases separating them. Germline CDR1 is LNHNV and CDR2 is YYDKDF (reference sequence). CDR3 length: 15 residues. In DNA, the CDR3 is TGTGCCACCAGCAGAAACGCCGGGACACCTGAAAAACTGTTTTTT. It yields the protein CATSRNAGTPEKLFF.

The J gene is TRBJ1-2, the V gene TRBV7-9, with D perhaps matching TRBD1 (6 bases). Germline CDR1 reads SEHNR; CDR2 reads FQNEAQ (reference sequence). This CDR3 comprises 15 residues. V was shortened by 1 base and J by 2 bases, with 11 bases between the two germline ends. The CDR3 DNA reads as TGTGCCAGCAGCTTAGAGATACAGGGAAACTATGGCTACACCTTC. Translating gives CASSLEIQGNYGYTF.

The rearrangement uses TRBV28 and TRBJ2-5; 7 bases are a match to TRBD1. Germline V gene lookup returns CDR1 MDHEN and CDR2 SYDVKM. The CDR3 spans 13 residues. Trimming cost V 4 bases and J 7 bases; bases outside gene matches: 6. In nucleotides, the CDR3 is TGTGCCAGCAGTTGGAACAGGGGAAGGACCCAGTACTTC. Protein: CASSWNRGRTQYF.

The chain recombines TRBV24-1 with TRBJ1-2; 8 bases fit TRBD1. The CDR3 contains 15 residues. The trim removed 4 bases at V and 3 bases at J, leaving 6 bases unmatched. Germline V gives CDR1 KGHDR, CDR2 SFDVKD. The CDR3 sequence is CATSDPTGVDYGYTF. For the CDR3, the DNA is TGTGCCACCAGTGACCCGACAGGGGTGGACTATGGCTACACCTTC.

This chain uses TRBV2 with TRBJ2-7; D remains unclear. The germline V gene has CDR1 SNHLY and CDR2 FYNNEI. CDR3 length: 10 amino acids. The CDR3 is CASREMVVRV. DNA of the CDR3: TGTGCCAGCAGGGAAATGGTGGTGAGGGTC.

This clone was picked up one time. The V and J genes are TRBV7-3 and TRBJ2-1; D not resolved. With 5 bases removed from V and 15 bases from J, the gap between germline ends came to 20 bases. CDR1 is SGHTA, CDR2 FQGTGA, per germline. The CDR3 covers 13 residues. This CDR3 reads CASSRSSPPEPFF. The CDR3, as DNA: TGTGCCAGCAGCCGTTCCTCCCCCCCCGAACCGTTCTTC.

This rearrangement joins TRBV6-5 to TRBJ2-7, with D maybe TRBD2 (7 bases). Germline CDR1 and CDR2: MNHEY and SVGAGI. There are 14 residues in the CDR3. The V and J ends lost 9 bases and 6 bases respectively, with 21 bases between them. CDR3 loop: CASRGGGRGGEQYV. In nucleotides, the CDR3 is TGTGCCAGTCGGGGTGGCGGGAGAGGGGGCGAGCAGTACGTC.

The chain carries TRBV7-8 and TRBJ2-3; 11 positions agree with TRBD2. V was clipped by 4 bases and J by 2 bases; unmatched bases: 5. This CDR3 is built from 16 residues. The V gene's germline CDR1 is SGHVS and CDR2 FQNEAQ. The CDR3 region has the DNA TGTGCCAGCAGCTCAAATAGCGGGAGGGCCACAGATACGCAGTATTTT. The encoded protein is CASSSNSGRATDTQYF.

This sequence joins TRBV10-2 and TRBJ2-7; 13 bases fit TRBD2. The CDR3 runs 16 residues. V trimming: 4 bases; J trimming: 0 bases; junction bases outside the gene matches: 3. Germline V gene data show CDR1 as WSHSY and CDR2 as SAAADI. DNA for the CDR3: TGCGCCAGCAGTGTGGGACTAGCGGGGCCCTCCTACGAGCAGTACGTC. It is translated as CASSVGLAGPSYEQYV.

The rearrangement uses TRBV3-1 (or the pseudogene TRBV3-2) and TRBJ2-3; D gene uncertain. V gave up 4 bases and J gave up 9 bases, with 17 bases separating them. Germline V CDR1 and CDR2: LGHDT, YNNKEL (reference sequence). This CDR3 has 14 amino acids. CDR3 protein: CASSLGAPLGTQYF. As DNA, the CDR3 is TGTGCCAGCAGCCTAGGCGCTCCCCTAGGGACGCAGTATTTT.

This CDR3 reads CASSLSGILGTEAFF. CDR3 nucleotide sequence: TGTGCCAGCAGCTTGTCGGGCATCTTGGGCACTGAAGCTTTCTTT. This chain links TRBV5-4 with TRBJ1-1, with unresolved D. The germline gives CDR1 SGHNT, CDR2 YYREEE (reference sequence). The V gene lost 1 base and the J gene lost 4 bases, with 14 bases spanning the gap. The CDR3 sequence is 15 residues long.

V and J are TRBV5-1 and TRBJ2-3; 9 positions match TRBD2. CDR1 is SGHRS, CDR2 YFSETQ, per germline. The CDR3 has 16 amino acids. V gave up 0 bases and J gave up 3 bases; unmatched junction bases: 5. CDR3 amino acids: CASSLVASGKTDTQYF. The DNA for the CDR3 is TGCGCCAGCAGCTTGGTGGCTAGCGGGAAGACAGATACGCAGTATTTT.

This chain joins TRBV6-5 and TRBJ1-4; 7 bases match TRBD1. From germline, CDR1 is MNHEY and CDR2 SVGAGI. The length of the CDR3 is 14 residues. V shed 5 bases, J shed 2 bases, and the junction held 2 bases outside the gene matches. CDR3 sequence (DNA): TGTGCCAGCAGTACAGGGGACACTAATGAAAAACTGTTTTTT. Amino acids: CASSTGDTNEKLFF.

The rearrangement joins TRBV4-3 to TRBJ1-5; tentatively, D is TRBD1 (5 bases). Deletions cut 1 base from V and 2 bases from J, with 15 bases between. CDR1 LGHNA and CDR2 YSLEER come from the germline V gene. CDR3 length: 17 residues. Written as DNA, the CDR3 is TGCGCCAGCAGCCAAGTAAGGGGAGGGGAAGGCAATCAGCCCCAGCATTTT. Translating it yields CASSQVRGGEGNQPQHF.

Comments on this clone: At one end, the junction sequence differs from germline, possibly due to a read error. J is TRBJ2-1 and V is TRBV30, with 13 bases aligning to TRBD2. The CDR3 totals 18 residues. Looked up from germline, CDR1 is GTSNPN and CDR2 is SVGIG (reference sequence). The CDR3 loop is CARSHFGLAGVGSDEQFF. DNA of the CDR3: TGTGCCCGGAGCCATTTTGGACTAGCGGGAGTAGGTAGCGATGAGCAGTTCTTC. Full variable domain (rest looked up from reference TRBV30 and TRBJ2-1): SQTIHQWPATLVQPVGSPLSLECTVEGTSNPNLYWYRQAAGRGLQLLFYSVGIGQISSEVPQNLSASRPQDRQFILSSKKLLLSDSGFYLCARSHFGLAGVGSDEQFFGPGTRLTVL.

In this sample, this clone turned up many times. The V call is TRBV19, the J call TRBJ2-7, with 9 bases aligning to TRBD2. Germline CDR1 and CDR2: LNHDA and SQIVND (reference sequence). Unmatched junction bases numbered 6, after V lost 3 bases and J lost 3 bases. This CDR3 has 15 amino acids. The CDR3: CASSILAGINYEQYF. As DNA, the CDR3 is TGTGCCAGTAGTATTCTAGCGGGAATTAACTACGAGCAGTACTTC.

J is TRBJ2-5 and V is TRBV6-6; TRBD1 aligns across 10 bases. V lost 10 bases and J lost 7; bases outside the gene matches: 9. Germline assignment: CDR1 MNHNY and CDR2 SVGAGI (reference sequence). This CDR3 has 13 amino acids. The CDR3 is CATSDRGLGTQYF. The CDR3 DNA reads TGTGCCACGTCCGACAGGGGGCTCGGGACCCAGTACTTC.